The 29 T cell receptor beta chains reported below all come from one sample, sequenced in a study of PD-1 blockade in classical Hodgkin lymphoma. Clones were read by immunoSEQ multiplex PCR, and TCRdb kept only the in-frame ones, dropping some. The table lists about 21,000 clones, 70% to 75% of them singletons. The time point was: cycle 4 day 1 (C4D1), after 5 to 7 weeks of nivolumab. Every one of the patients relapsed after autologous stem cell transplantation (brentuximab vedotin exposure was variable). The sequences come from peripheral blood mononuclear cells (PBMCs), collected before the fourth cycle of nivolumab. The receptors shown here come from a human donor with classical Hodgkin lymphoma.

This clone was observed once. V gene TRBV18 combines with J gene TRBJ2-1; D may be TRBD1 or TRBD2 (5 bases each). Germline V gene data show CDR1 as KGHSH and CDR2 as LQKENI. Trimming pared 3 bases from V and 5 bases from J, leaving 14 bases between. This CDR3 contains 15 residues. CDR3 sequence (DNA): TGTGCCAGCTCACCTCTCCGGGACCCCGACAATGAGCAGTTCTTC. Its protein product is CASSPLRDPDNEQFF.

The V and J genes are TRBV7-9 and TRBJ2-1, with D perhaps TRBD2 (6 bases). Trimming removed 5 bases at V and 5 bases at J, with 16 bases between. CDR1 is SEHNR and CDR2 is FQNEAQ in the germline V gene (reference sequence). The CDR3 runs 15 residues. CDR3 DNA: TGTGCCAGCAGCCTCGGACTGGGAGGAGACAATGAGCAGTTCTTC. Translating it yields CASSLGLGGDNEQFF.

The table lists this clone with a few counts. The chain recombines TRBV7-2 with TRBJ2-1, with 15 bases lining up with TRBD2. The CDR3 is 17 amino acids. CDR1 is SGHTA, CDR2 FQGNSA, per germline. Germline trimming cut 3 bases from V and 5 bases from J; bases unmatched to any gene: 5. The CDR3 sequence is CASSFGLAGGPDNEQFF. The CDR3 nucleotides are TGTGCCAGCAGCTTCGGACTAGCGGGAGGGCCCGACAATGAGCAGTTCTTC. Full variable domain (rest looked up from reference TRBV7-2 and TRBJ2-1): GAGVSQSPSNKVTEKGKDVELRCDPISGHTALYWYRQSLGQGLEFLIYFQGNSAPDKSGLPSDRFSAERTGGSVSTLTIQRTQQEDSAVYLCASSFGLAGGPDNEQFFGPGTRLTVL.

This chain uses TRBV29-1 with TRBJ2-5; the D gene could be TRBD1 or TRBD2 (5 bases each). Germline-derived CDR1 and CDR2 are SQVTM and ANQGSEA. CDR3 length equals 14 residues. V shed 6 bases and J shed 1 base, with 15 bases lying between them. The DNA of the CDR3 is TGCAGCGTCATGAAACCGGGGACCCAAGAGACCCAGTACTTC. This codes for CSVMKPGTQETQYF. Full variable domain (missing parts from reference TRBV29-1 and TRBJ2-5): SAVISQKPSRDICQRGTSLTIQCQVDSQVTMMFWYRQQPGQSLTLIATANQGSEATYESGFVIDKFPISRPNLTFSTLTVSNMSPEDSSIYLCSVMKPGTQETQYFGPGTRLLVL.

The chain combines TRBV11-2 with TRBJ1-1; no firm D call. The CDR3 spans 14 residues. CDR1 and CDR2 (germline): SGHAT, FQNNGV. The V end lost 3 bases, the J end lost 7 bases, and 15 bases lay between the germline ends. CDR3 residues: CASSLRVGGVEAFF. CDR3 in DNA: TGTGCCAGCAGCTTGAGGGTCGGTGGAGTTGAAGCTTTCTTT.

The chain recombines TRBV4-1 with TRBJ2-7; D not certain. The germline V gene encodes CDR1 MGHRA and CDR2 YSYEKL. Trimming took 3 bases from V and 3 from J, leaving 3 bases between them. The CDR3 is made up of 11 amino acids. The CDR3 region is CASSHHYEQYF. In DNA form, the CDR3 reads TGCGCCAGCAGCCACCACTACGAGCAGTACTTC.

DNA of the CDR3: TGTGCCAGCAGCTTAGGGGGTAGCGGCCCCACAGATACGCAGTATTTT. Translating gives CASSLGGSGPTDTQYF. The rearrangement links TRBV7-9 to TRBJ2-3; tentatively, D is TRBD2 (6 bases). CDR3 length: 16 amino acids. Germline assignment: CDR1 SEHNR and CDR2 FQNEAQ (reference sequence). Trimming left V 1 base short and J 2 bases short, with 13 bases between.

This clone was seen a handful of times. The CDR3 protein is CATKEAGNSGNTIYF. The CDR3 nucleotides read TGTGCCACTAAGGAAGCAGGGAACTCTGGAAACACCATATATTTT. This chain uses TRBV6-5 with TRBJ1-3, with D perhaps TRBD1 (5 bases). Germline-derived CDR1 and CDR2 are MNHEY and SVGAGI. V was pared by 10 bases and J by 0 bases, with 16 bases between. There are 15 residues in the CDR3.

This clone was counted once. The V call is TRBV6-1, the J call TRBJ2-2; D is ambiguous. Germline V gene sequence: CDR1 MNHNS, CDR2 SASEGT. The V end was cut by 6 bases, the J end by 0 bases, with 11 bases between. The CDR3 covers 15 residues. CDR3 DNA sequence: TGTGCCAGCAGGAGAGACACGTCGAACACCGGGGAGCTGTTTTTT. It encodes CASRRDTSNTGELFF.

The chain recombines TRBV4-1 with TRBJ2-7, with 12 bases lining up with TRBD2. The germline V gene has CDR1 MGHRA and CDR2 YSYEKL. The CDR3 loop spans 16 amino acids. V was clipped by 1 base and J by 0 bases; unmatched bases: 1. CDR3 in DNA: TGCGCCAGCAGCCAAGTGACTAGCGGGAGCTCCTACGAGCAGTACTTC. Protein: CASSQVTSGSSYEQYF.

The J gene is TRBJ1-2, the V gene TRBV6-6, with 8 bases lining up with TRBD1. V shed 5 bases, J shed 2 bases, and the junction held 7 bases outside the gene matches. This CDR3 has 15 amino acids. CDR1 is MNHNY and CDR2 is SVGAGI in the germline V gene (reference sequence). The CDR3 loop is CASSPGDRRNYGYTF. CDR3 nucleotide sequence: TGTGCCAGCAGTCCCGGGGACAGGAGAAACTATGGCTACACCTTC.

Only a few counts were recorded for this clone. The V call is TRBV7-9, the J call TRBJ2-7, with no clear D. The V and J ends lost 1 base and 3 bases respectively, with 7 bases between them. CDR1 is SEHNR, CDR2 FQNEAQ, per germline (reference sequence). The CDR3 contains 13 residues. The CDR3 protein is CASSLGIYYEQYF. Here the CDR3 DNA reads TGTGCCAGCAGCTTAGGGATTTACTACGAGCAGTACTTC.

The V gene is TRBV5-6, the J gene TRBJ1-1; 12 positions match TRBD1. Trimming cost V 5 bases and J 5 bases; bases outside gene matches: 13. The CDR3 contains 17 residues. Germline loops: CDR1 SGHDT, CDR2 YYEEEE. In DNA, the CDR3 is TGTGCCAGCAGTCTCCCGGGACAGGGGGCGTTGGTTACTGAAGCTTTCTTT. Translation: CASSLPGQGALVTEAFF.

In its sample, this clone was seen once. This chain connects TRBV2 to TRBJ1-5, with D perhaps TRBD1 (5 bases). V was pared by 1 base and J by 4 bases, with 11 bases between. This CDR3 has 15 residues. Germline V gene sequence: CDR1 SNHLY, CDR2 FYNNEI. This CDR3 is CASSEESGKNQPQHF. DNA for the CDR3: TGTGCCAGCAGTGAAGAGTCAGGGAAAAATCAGCCCCAGCATTTT.

V is TRBV5-1 and J is TRBJ1-1, with a weak D call TRBD1 (5 bases). Trimming removed 4 bases from V and 0 bases from J, with 10 bases in between. CDR3 size: 14 residues. The germline CDR1 and CDR2 sequences are SGHRS and YFSETQ. CDR3 loop: CASSPTVMNTEAFF. The DNA for the CDR3 is TGCGCCAGCAGCCCGACAGTTATGAACACTGAAGCTTTCTTT. Together with reference TRBV5-1 and TRBJ1-1, the CDR3 gives the full variable domain: KAGVTQTPRYLIKTRGQQVTLSCSPISGHRSVSWYQQTPGQGLQFLFEYFSETQRNKGNFPGRFSGRQFSNSRSEMNVSTLELGDSALYLCASSPTVMNTEAFFGQGTRLTVV.

The chain joins TRBV28 to TRBJ2-2; D is undetermined. CDR3 length: 13 residues. Germline CDR1 reads MDHEN; CDR2 reads SYDVKM. V was pared by 6 bases and J by 5 bases, with 10 bases between. CDR3 nucleotide sequence: TGTGCCAGCAGCGAAGACATAACCGGGGAGCTGTTTTTT. Its protein product is CASSEDITGELFF.

The J gene is TRBJ2-2, the V gene TRBV6-5, with no clear D. The V gene's germline CDR1 is MNHEY and CDR2 SVGAGI. The CDR3 totals 16 residues. Trimming stripped 2 bases from V and 2 bases from J, with 12 bases between. This CDR3 is CASSYGLVQNTGELFF. DNA of the CDR3: TGTGCCAGCAGTTACGGCCTAGTCCAAAACACCGGGGAGCTGTTTTTT.

This chain connects TRBV29-1 to TRBJ2-7; 9 bases line up with TRBD1. In germline, CDR1 is SQVTM, CDR2 ANQGSEA. Trimming took 5 bases from V and 3 from J; bases not matched to a gene: 2. The CDR3 sequence is 12 residues long. This CDR3 is CSVTTGGYEQYF. In DNA, the CDR3 is TGCAGCGTTACGACAGGGGGCTACGAGCAGTACTTC.

V is TRBV18 and J is TRBJ1-3; tentative D call: TRBD1 (6 bases). The CDR3 is made up of 16 amino acids. The V end lost 4 bases, the J end lost 0 bases, and 13 bases lay between the germline ends. Per germline, CDR1 KGHSH and CDR2 LQKENI. The CDR3 DNA sequence: TGTGCCAGCTCACAGGGGGGTCCCGGCTCTGGAAACACCATATATTTT. Translated: CASSQGGPGSGNTIYF.

CDR3 loop: CASSSSDRADTIYF. The DNA for the CDR3 is TGTGCCAGCAGCTCGTCGGACAGGGCCGACACCATATATTTT. This chain links TRBV7-2 with TRBJ1-3, with TRBD1 identical over 8 bases. CDR3 length equals 14 residues. V lost 4 bases and J lost 8; bases outside the gene matches: 7. Germline V lookup: CDR1 SGHTA, CDR2 FQGNSA.

The CDR3 region is CASSLSGSFSYEQYF. The CDR3 DNA follows: TGTGCCAGCAGCCTCAGCGGGAGCTTCTCCTACGAGCAGTACTTC. The chain recombines TRBV28 with TRBJ2-7; 8 positions agree with TRBD2. Per germline, CDR1 MDHEN and CDR2 SYDVKM. This CDR3 is built from 15 residues. J was trimmed by 0 bases and V by 6 bases; bases with no gene match: 7.

The genes are TRBV28 and TRBJ2-7; D unclear. CDR1 MDHEN and CDR2 SYDVKM come from the germline V gene. This CDR3 contains 14 residues. Deletions cut 4 bases from V and 5 bases from J, with 15 bases between. CDR3 in DNA: TGTGCCAGCAGTTCTTCTTGGGCGTCAGACGAGCAGTACTTC. Its translation: CASSSSWASDEQYF.

The CDR3 sequence: CASSGPGQNYGYTF. Here the CDR3 DNA reads TGTGCCAGCAGCGGACCGGGACAGAACTATGGCTACACCTTC. This chain connects TRBV5-4 to TRBJ1-2, with 7 bases fitting TRBD1. V was pared by 4 bases and J by 2 bases, with 5 bases of the junction left unmatched. From germline, CDR1 is SGHNT and CDR2 YYREEE (reference sequence). The CDR3 spans 14 residues.

The gene calls are TRBV7-7 and TRBJ1-1; D remains ambiguous. The CDR3 totals 13 residues. V was clipped by 1 base and J by 5 bases, with 8 bases between them. From germline, CDR1 is SSHAT and CDR2 FNYEAQ (reference sequence). The CDR3 loop is CASSLGVGTEAFF. The CDR3 DNA is TGTGCCAGCAGCTTAGGGGTGGGAACTGAAGCTTTCTTT.

V is TRBV5-1 and J is TRBJ2-5, with 7 bases lining up with TRBD1. V lost 0 bases and J lost 3; bases outside the gene matches: 2. There are 14 residues in the CDR3. CDR1 is SGHRS, CDR2 YFSETQ, per germline. CDR3 in amino acids: CASSLGQGKETQYF. The DNA of the CDR3 is TGCGCCAGCAGCTTGGGACAGGGAAAAGAGACCCAGTACTTC. Full variable domain (rest looked up from reference TRBV5-1 and TRBJ2-5): KAGVTQTPRYLIKTRGQQVTLSCSPISGHRSVSWYQQTPGQGLQFLFEYFSETQRNKGNFPGRFSGRQFSNSRSEMNVSTLELGDSALYLCASSLGQGKETQYFGPGTRLLVL.

The V gene is TRBV10-3, the J gene TRBJ2-7; weak D call: TRBD2 (5 bases). The CDR3 is made up of 18 amino acids. The V end lost 0 bases, the J end lost 0 bases, and 18 bases lay between the germline ends. Germline V gene lookup returns CDR1 ENHRY and CDR2 SYGVKD. CDR3 protein: CAISESGDGLRSSYEQYF. For the CDR3, the DNA is TGTGCCATCAGTGAGTCAGGAGACGGACTCAGGAGCTCCTACGAGCAGTACTTC.

The chain uses TRBV6-1 and TRBJ1-6, with D possibly TRBD1 on 6 matching bases. Germline CDR1 MNHNS, CDR2 SASEGT. The CDR3 sequence is 14 residues long. Trimming shortened V by 7 bases and J by 7 bases, and 14 bases separated the two germline ends. Written as DNA, the CDR3 is TGTGCCAGCACCCTCCCCGGACAGAATTCACCCCTCCACTTT. It is translated as CASTLPGQNSPLHF.

In this sample, this clone turned up a few times. The V and J genes are TRBV7-9 and TRBJ1-2; 11 nucleotides line up with TRBD1. The CDR3 has 16 amino acids. In germline, CDR1 is SEHNR, CDR2 FQNEAQ (reference sequence). Trimming removed 2 bases from V and 8 bases from J; junction bases left unmatched: 10. The CDR3 spells CASSLPTGQGAGGYTF. The CDR3, as DNA: TGTGCCAGCAGCTTACCAACCGGACAGGGGGCAGGCGGCTACACCTTC.

This sequence joins TRBV15 and TRBJ1-1; D is uncertain. CDR1 is LNHNV and CDR2 is YYDKDF in the germline V gene (reference sequence). Trimming stripped 6 bases from V and 2 bases from J, with 13 bases between. This CDR3 comprises 14 residues. The CDR3 nucleotides are TGTGCCACCAGACAACTGACCCTTAACACTGAAGCTTTCTTT. Translated, it gives CATRQLTLNTEAFF.